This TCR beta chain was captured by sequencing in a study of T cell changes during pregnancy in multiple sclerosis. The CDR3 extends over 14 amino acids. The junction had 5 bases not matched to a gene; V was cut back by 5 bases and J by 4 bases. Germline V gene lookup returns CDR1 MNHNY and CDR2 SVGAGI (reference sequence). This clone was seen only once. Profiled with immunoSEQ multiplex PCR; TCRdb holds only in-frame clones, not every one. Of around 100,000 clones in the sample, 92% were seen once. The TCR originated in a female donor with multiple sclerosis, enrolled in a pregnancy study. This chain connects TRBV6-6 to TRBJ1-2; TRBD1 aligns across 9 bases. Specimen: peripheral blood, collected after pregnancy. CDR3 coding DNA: TGTGCCAGCAGTGGACAGGGGTCGTTCTATGGCTACACCTTC. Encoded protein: CASSGQGSFYGYTF.